This record concerns one T cell receptor (beta chain) sequence. This clonotype was detected a few times. The specificity of this receptor is unknown. No quality values exist for individual bases; no much larger clone is one base distant. Amplification of TCR beta CDR3 regions was carried out from RNA transcripts. The first round of RT-PCR for the TCR CDR3 was performed with the HTBI primer set and the Qiagen OneStep RT-PCR kit. Libraries were constructed in a second round of multiplex PCR, after which size selection and purification were carried out. Libraries were sequenced paired-end with 100 bp reads on an Illumina HiSeq2000. The authors' analysis ran thus. SOAPnuke was used to process the raw data, removing reads that contained adapters or uncalled bases, had a mean Phred below 15, or lacked an exact match to the constant primer or identifier. High-quality paired reads were merged with COPE v1.2.5, and unique nucleotide sequences were defined as clonotypes. MiTCR v1.1 was used to align clonotypes to the IMGT TRBV, TRBD and TRBJ reference segments. The analysis was restricted to V-J combinations with a frequency above 0.0001, which together covered 98% to 99.2% of the repertoires. The TCS score was defined as F50 (clonal expansion) divided by E x V (chaos), with BLOSUM62-based TCRdist calculated between CDR3 peptides within each V-J. Welch's t-statistics and random forest reduced around 520 V-J features to under 15, which were used in a naive Bayes classifier (R e1071). TCRdb redid the processing of the public reads, applying fastp at Q25 and MiXCR, and retained in-frame beta chains. Rows with one shared CDR3 protein collapse into an entry with the most common genes and DNA. For this entry, the V and J calls and clone size follow TCRdb and not the study's own pipeline. The sample table records hundreds of thousands of distinct CDR3 sequences; over 11% of these occur just once. The ten largest clones capture under 7% of the sample.

Hyperthyroidism patients were aged 18 to 65 years and newly diagnosed, with disease duration of less than 2 months. Exclusion was applied to patients with uncontrolled infections, other autoimmune diseases, pregnancy or lactation. Clinical symptoms, serum thyroxine and TRAb, thyroid ultrasound, and orbital computed tomography formed the basis for the diagnoses. Blood from progressor patients was drawn when they were first diagnosed with hyperthyroidism, before any ophthalmopathy symptoms appeared. PBMCs were separated from roughly 10 ml of fresh peripheral blood using Ficoll-Paque density gradient centrifugation. Progressor patients were first diagnosed with Graves' hyperthyroidism and then developed ophthalmopathy during follow-up. Total RNA was extracted with Trizol reagent, and quality was checked on an Agilent 2100 Bioanalyzer. The CDR3 contains 12 residues, cysteine and phenylalanine counted. The sequence is cut down to CDR3 DNA, 36 bases in frame from base 1. From a lookup of the germline V gene (reference sequence), CDR1 and CDR2 are DFQATT and SNEGSKA. V sheds 1 base and J sheds 11 bases, leaving 15 bases between their ends.

The data are from a study of T cells in Graves' hyperthyroidism and ophthalmopathy (dated by TCRdb to about 2019). At the level of the whole study: Peripheral blood was collected at initial diagnosis, before any treatment. A discovery cohort of about a hundred patients, 43 with Graves' ophthalmopathy and under 60 with stable Graves' hyperthyroidism, was used to find distinguishing TCR V-J signatures. Prospective prediction of ophthalmopathy was tested in an independent validation cohort consisting of some 18 hyperthyroidism patients and some 17 patients who later progressed to ophthalmopathy. Once sampling was done, hyperthyroidism patients were given methimazole at a starting dose of 30 mg daily, whereas ophthalmopathy patients were given high-dose intravenous methylprednisolone. In more than 5 Graves' hyperthyroidism patients, the study also compared T-cell repertoires from thyroid tissue with T-cell repertoires from blood. The roughly 100 discovery patients were randomly divided into training and test sets at a 7:3 ratio. According to the paper, TCR Vbeta CDR3 sequencing was carried out on approximately 140 peripheral blood samples, which came from some 41 ophthalmopathy, approximately 72 hyperthyroidism and about 17 progressor patients.

The investigation overall reported the following: A 13 V-J signature model separated ophthalmopathy from stable hyperthyroidism, with 87.88% sensitivity and 81.08% specificity in cross-validation and 80%/75% in testing. Sample size was not statistically predetermined, and blinding of investigators to group allocation was not performed. Most expanded thyroid clonotypes (frequency above 0.001) were also detected in blood, suggesting blood repertoires may reflect thyroid immune responses. In validation, the model predicted progression to ophthalmopathy a median of roughly six months before onset, with over 60% sensitivity and 72.22% specificity.

Rearrangement joined TRBV20-1 to TRBJ2-7, with a tentative D gene TRBD2 over 5 matching bases. This receptor was taken from a woman under 40 with Graves' hyperthyroidism that later progressed to Graves' ophthalmopathy. The sequencing sample was made of blood. The nucleotides are TGCAGTGCTAGAGCCGACCATTACGGGAAGTACTTC. Its protein product is CSARADHYGKYF.